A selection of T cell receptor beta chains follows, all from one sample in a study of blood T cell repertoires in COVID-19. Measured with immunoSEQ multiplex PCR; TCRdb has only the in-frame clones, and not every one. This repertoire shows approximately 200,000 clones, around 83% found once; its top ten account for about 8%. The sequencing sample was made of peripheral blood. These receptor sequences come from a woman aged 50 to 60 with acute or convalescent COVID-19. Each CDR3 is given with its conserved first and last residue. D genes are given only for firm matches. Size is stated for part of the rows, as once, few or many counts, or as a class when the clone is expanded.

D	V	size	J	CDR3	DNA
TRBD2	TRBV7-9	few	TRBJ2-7	CASSRQREGHEQYF	TGTGCCAGCAGCCGTCAGCGGGAGGGCCACGAGCAGTACTTC
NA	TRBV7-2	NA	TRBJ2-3	CASSPDGQTTDTQYF	TGTGCCAGCAGCCCAGACGGACAAACCACAGATACGCAGTATTTT
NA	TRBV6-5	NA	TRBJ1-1	CASRPQGNTEAFF	TGTGCCAGCAGACCACAGGGGAACACTGAAGCTTTCTTT
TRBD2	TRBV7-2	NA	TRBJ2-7	CASSLGVPSGTYEQYF	TGTGCCAGCAGCTTAGGAGTTCCTAGCGGGACCTACGAGCAGTACTTC
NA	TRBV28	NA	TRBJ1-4	CASAILYNEKLFF	TGTGCCAGCGCAATTCTCTACAATGAAAAACTGTTTTTT
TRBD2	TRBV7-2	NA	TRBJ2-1	CASSGLAGSYNEQFF	TGTGCCAGCAGCGGACTAGCGGGGTCCTACAATGAGCAGTTCTTC
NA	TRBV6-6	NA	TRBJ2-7	CASSYSGGSYEQYF	TGTGCCAGCAGTTACTCTGGGGGCAGCTACGAGCAGTACTTC
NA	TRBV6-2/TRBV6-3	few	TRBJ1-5	CASRYSQNQPQHF	TGTGCCAGCAGGTACTCCCAAAATCAGCCCCAGCATTTT
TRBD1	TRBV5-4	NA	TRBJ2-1	CASSSPTGGAHNEQFF	TGTGCCAGCAGCTCCCCCACAGGGGGCGCCCACAATGAGCAGTTCTTC
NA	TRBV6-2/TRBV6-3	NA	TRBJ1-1	CASSYSRPNTEAFF	TGTGCCAGCAGTTACTCGAGGCCAAACACTGAAGCTTTCTTT
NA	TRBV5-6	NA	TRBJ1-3	CASSLYAQVGNTIYF	TGTGCCAGCAGCCTCTACGCCCAAGTCGGAAACACCATATATTTT
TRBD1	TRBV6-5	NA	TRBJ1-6	CASSWDRDNSPLHF	TGTGCCAGCAGTTGGGACAGGGATAATTCACCCCTCCACTTT
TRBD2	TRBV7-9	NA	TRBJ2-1	CASSLAGPSAGDSYNEQFF	TGTGCCAGCAGCTTAGCGGGGCCTTCAGCGGGGGACTCCTACAATGAGCAGTTCTTC
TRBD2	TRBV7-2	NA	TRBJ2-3	CASSPSVAGAITDTQYF	TGTGCCAGCAGCCCCTCCGTAGCGGGGGCTATCACAGATACGCAGTATTTT
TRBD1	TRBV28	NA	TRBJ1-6	CASSPFGVSRGHSPLHF	TGTGCCAGCAGTCCCTTCGGGGTCAGCAGGGGGCATTCACCCCTCCACTTT
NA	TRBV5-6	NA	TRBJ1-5	CASSLGPSGNQPQHF	TGTGCCAGCAGCTTGGGCCCCTCAGGCAATCAGCCCCAGCATTTT
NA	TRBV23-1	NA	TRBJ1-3	CASSHAQAGENTIYF	TGCGCCAGCAGTCACGCACAGGCGGGGGAAAACACCATATATTTT
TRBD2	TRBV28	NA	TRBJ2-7	CASRPASGAGSGQYF	TGTGCCAGCCGGCCCGCTAGCGGGGCGGGATCGGGGCAGTACTTC
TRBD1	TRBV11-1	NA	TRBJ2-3	CASSLGDRGPDTQYF	TGTGCCAGCAGCTTGGGGGACAGGGGGCCAGATACGCAGTATTTT
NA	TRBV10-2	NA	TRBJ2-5	CATEGETQYF	TGCGCCACCGAGGGAGAGACCCAGTACTTC